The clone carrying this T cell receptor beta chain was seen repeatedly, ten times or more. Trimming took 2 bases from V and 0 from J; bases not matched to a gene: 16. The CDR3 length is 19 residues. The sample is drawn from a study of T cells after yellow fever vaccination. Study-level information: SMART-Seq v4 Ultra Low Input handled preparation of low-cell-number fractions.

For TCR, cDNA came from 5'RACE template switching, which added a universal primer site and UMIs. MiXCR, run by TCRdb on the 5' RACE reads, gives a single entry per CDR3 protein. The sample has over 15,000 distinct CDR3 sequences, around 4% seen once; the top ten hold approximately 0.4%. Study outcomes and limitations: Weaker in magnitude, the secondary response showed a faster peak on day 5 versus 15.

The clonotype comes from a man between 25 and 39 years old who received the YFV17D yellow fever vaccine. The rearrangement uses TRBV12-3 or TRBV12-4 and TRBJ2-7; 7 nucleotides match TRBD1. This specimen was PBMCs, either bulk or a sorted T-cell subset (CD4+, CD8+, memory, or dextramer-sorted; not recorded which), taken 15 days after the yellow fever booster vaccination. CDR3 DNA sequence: TGTGCCAGCAGTTTACGGCTTGGGACAGCTCAGGCCAGCTCCTACGAGCAGTACTTC. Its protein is CASSLRLGTAQASSYEQYF.